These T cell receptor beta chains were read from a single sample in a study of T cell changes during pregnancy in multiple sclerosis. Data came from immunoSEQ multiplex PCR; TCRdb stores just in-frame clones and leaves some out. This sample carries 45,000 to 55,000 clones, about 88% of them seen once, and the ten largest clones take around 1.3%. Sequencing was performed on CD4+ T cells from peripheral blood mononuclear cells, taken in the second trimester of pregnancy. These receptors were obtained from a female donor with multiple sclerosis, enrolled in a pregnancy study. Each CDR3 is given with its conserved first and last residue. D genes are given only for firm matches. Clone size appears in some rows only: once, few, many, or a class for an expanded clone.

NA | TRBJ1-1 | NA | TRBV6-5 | TGTGCCAGCAAGTCACAGGGCAGGGGAGAAGCTTTCTTT | CASKSQGRGEAFF
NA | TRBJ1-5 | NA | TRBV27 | TGTGCCAGCAGGCCATCCTGGAACGGAGGCCAGCCCCAGCATTTT | CASRPSWNGGQPQHF
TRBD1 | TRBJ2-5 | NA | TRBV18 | TGTGCCAGCTCACCGGGACAGAACCAAGAGACCCAGTACTTC | CASSPGQNQETQYF
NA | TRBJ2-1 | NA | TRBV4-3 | TGCGCCAGCAGCCAAGTAAGAGGAAGCGGAGTGGGCTCCTACAATGAGCAGTTCTTC | CASSQVRGSGVGSYNEQFF
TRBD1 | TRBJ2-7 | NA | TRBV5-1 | TGCGCCAGCAAGACAGGGAAAAACTACGAGCAGTACTTC | CASKTGKNYEQYF
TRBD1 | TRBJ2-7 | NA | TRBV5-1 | TGCGCCAGCAGCCCACAGGGGAGCTACGAGCAGTACTTC | CASSPQGSYEQYF
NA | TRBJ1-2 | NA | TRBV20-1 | TGCAGTGCTAGACTCTCCTATGGCTACACCTTC | CSARLSYGYTF
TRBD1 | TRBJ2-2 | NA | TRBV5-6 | TGTGCCAGCAGCAGGACCGGGACAGGGGTCGGGGAGCTGTTTTTT | CASSRTGTGVGELFF
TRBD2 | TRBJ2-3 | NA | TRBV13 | TGTGCCAGCAGCTTAGGCCTGCGCGGGAGGCTGTATTTT | CASSLGLRGRLYF
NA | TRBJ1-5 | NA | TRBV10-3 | TGTGCCATCAGTGAGTCCTCTGAGAATCAGCCCCAGCATTTT | CAISESSENQPQHF
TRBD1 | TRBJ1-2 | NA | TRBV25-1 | TGTGCCAGCAGTATCCAGACAGGGGGCAGGGGTGGCTACACCTTC | CASSIQTGGRGGYTF
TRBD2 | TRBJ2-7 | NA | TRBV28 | TGTGCCAGCAGTTCCTGGACTAGCGGGAGCCACGAGCAGTACTTC | CASSSWTSGSHEQYF
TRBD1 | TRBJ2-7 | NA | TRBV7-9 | TGTGCCAGCAGCGACTCCGGGACAGGGGGAACTAGCGTCTACGAGCAGTACTTC | CASSDSGTGGTSVYEQYF
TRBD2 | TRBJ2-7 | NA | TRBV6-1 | TGTGCCAGCAGTGAAGGACTAGCGGGACCCTCCTACGAGCAGTACTTC | CASSEGLAGPSYEQYF
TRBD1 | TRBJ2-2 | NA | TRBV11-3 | TGTGCCAGCAGTTTACAGGGGTCGGGGAACACCGGGGAGCTGTTTTTT | CASSLQGSGNTGELFF
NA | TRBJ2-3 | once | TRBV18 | TGTGCCAGCTCCCGGAGCGGACTCACAGATACGCAGTATTTT | CASSRSGLTDTQYF
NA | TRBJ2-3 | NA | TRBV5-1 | TGCGCCAGCAGATTCGGGGAGGGCACAGATACGCAGTATTTT | CASRFGEGTDTQYF
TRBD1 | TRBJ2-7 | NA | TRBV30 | TGTGCCTGGAGAGGGGACAGATATTACGAGCAGTACTTC | CAWRGDRYYEQYF
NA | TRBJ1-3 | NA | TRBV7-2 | TGTGCCAGCAGCTTAAACAACGGAAACACCATATATTTT | CASSLNNGNTIYF
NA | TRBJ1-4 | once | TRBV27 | TGTGCCAGCAGTTCCATCAGGGGAATAAATGAAAAACTGTTTTTT | CASSSIRGINEKLFF
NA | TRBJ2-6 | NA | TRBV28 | TGTGCCAGCAGTTTAGAGGGAAGTGGGGCCAACGTCCTGACTTTC | CASSLEGSGANVLTF
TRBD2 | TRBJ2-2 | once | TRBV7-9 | TGTGCCAGCCCACTAGCGGGGGTCCCCGGGGAGCTGTTTTTT | CASPLAGVPGELFF
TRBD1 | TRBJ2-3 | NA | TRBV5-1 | TGCGCCAGCAGCTTGGACCTACAGGGGGCGGTGGATACGCAGTATTTT | CASSLDLQGAVDTQYF
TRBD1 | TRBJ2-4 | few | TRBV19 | TGTGCCAGTGGGCAGGGGGAAAACATTCAGTACTTC | CASGQGENIQYF
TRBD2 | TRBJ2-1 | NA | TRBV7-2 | TGTGCCAGCAGCCCTTACTATGGGACTAGCGAGGATGAGCAGTTCTTC | CASSPYYGTSEDEQFF
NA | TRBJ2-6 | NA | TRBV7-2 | TGTGCCAGCAGCCAGACTAGGGCTGGGGCCAACGTCCTGACTTTC | CASSQTRAGANVLTF
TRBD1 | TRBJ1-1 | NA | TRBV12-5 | TGTGCTAGTGGCCCGGGGGACAGGGACAACACTGAAGCTTTCTTT | CASGPGDRDNTEAFF
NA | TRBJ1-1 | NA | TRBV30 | TGTGCCTGGAGTAAGGGGGGGCAAACTGAAGCTTTCTTT | CAWSKGGQTEAFF
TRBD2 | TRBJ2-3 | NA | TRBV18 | TGTGCCAGCTCACTACCCCTAGCGGGAGGCCCATTGGATACGCAGTATTTT | CASSLPLAGGPLDTQYF